This entry is about one TCR beta chain. Its cognate antigen is unknown. Additional DNA sequences in this sample encode the identical CDR3. This entry belongs to a study of cytomegalovirus exposure and HLA in healthy donors. Study outcomes and limitations: For most TCR sequences rarity was the rule, although some public TCRs occurred in many donors.

The method was immunoSEQ multiplex PCR; TCRdb's version includes in-frame clones alone and lacks a portion of them. The table includes over 100,000 clones, more than 70% detected once. This CDR3 is 15 amino acids long. CDR1 is SGHNT and CDR2 is YENEEA in the germline V gene. With 1 base clipped from V and 3 bases from J, the junction kept 2 bases outside the gene matches. The sequenced sample was PBMCs. The sequence was obtained from a woman aged 18 to 35 in good health and CMV-seronegative. The chain is built from TRBV11-3 and TRBJ2-2, with TRBD1 matching 7 bases. CDR3 in amino acids: CASSLGQGDTGELFF. The CDR3 DNA reads as TGTGCCAGCAGCTTAGGCCAGGGGGACACCGGGGAGCTGTTTTTT.